This T cell receptor (beta chain) emerged from a study of cytomegalovirus exposure and HLA in healthy donors. Study background: The study placed around 80% of its 398 genotyped donors in the Caucasian-associated ancestry cluster. General study results and limits: An analysis was carried out later, and it reportedly showed fewer N-insertions in an Asian-associated ancestry cluster than the approximately 700-donor mean. In a later analysis, TCR beta V- and J-gene trimming showed a link to a missense DCLRE1C variant.

A word on this clone: As yet, its antigen is unknown.

PCR involved 60 Vbeta and 13 Jbeta primers. Produced via immunoSEQ multiplex PCR; TCRdb's table is partial and in-frame only. This table holds around 170,000 clones, more than 75% found once. The germline V gene encodes CDR1 MNHNS and CDR2 SASEGT. V gave up 6 bases and J gave up 6 bases, with 16 bases separating them. The CDR3 is 14 amino acids. The sample consisted of PBMCs. This chain joins TRBV6-1 and TRBJ2-3; tentative D call: TRBD2 (6 bases). The receptor comes from a man aged 40-50 years in good health and CMV-seronegative. The CDR3 coding sequence is TGTGCCAGCAGCAAAAGACTAGGGTTGGATACGCAGTATTTT. Amino acids: CASSKRLGLDTQYF.